The 14 T cell receptor beta chains below all came from one sample that was sequenced in a study of cytomegalovirus exposure and HLA in healthy donors. Amplification used 60 Vbeta primers and 13 Jbeta primers. The method was immunoSEQ multiplex PCR; TCRdb's version includes in-frame clones alone and lacks a portion of them. The sample contains 150,000 or so clones, about two thirds of which appear only once. Sequencing input: PBMCs. The receptors come from a woman between 55 and 75 years old in good health and CMV-seropositive.

The chain's CDR3 is CASSSPGGASQPQHF. The CDR3 DNA reads as TGTGCCAGCAGTTCACCCGGGGGGGCGTCTCAGCCCCAGCATTTT. The gene calls are TRBV28 and TRBJ1-5; D perhaps matches TRBD1 (6 bases). With 4 bases removed from V and 6 bases from J, the gap between germline ends came to 16 bases. Germline values: CDR1 MDHEN, CDR2 SYDVKM. There are 15 residues in the CDR3.

The CDR3 loop reads CASSIDLTGRAFF. The CDR3 bases are TGTGCCAGTAGTATAGATCTTACAGGGCGTGCTTTCTTT. The chain employs TRBV19 and TRBJ1-1; weak D call: TRBD1 (6 bases). Germline values: CDR1 LNHDA, CDR2 SQIVND (reference sequence). The CDR3 spans 13 residues. Trimming pared 0 bases from V and 11 bases from J, leaving 13 bases between. The full variable domain, rest sourced from reference TRBV19 and TRBJ1-1, is DGGITQSPKYLFRKEGQNVTLSCEQNLNHDAMYWYRQDPGQGLRLIYYSQIVNDFQKGDIAEGYSVSREKKESFPLTVTSAQKNPTAFYLCASSIDLTGRAFFGQGTRLTVV.

This clone has just a few counts. The rearrangement joins TRBV27 to TRBJ2-7; 12 positions match TRBD2. This CDR3 region has 16 residues. V was pared by 6 bases and J by 4 bases, with 10 bases of the junction left unmatched. CDR1 is MNHEY, CDR2 SMNVEV, per germline (reference sequence). CDR3 sequence (DNA): TGTGCCAGCAGCTCCCCACTAGCGGGAGGTAGGTACGAGCAGTACTTC. Encoded protein: CASSSPLAGGRYEQYF.

The chain recombines TRBV6-5 with TRBJ1-1; 7 bases line up with TRBD1. The germline CDR1 and CDR2 sequences are MNHEY and SVGAGI. The CDR3 is made up of 14 amino acids. J was trimmed by 5 bases and V by 5 bases; bases with no gene match: 8. CDR3 region: CASSDRVLGTEAFF. As DNA, the CDR3 is TGTGCCAGCAGTGACAGGGTCTTGGGGACTGAAGCTTTCTTT.

The CDR3 reads CASSLYRQGSGEQYF. The CDR3 DNA is TGTGCCAGCAGTTTATATCGACAGGGGAGCGGCGAGCAGTACTTC. The J gene is TRBJ2-5, the V gene TRBV28; 8 bases map to TRBD1. The J call may not be correct, given that the DNA end is closer to TRBJ2-7. The CDR3 consists of 15 residues. The germline gives CDR1 MDHEN, CDR2 SYDVKM.

In this sample, this clone turned up once. The rearrangement links TRBV2 to TRBJ1-1, with 7 bases that match TRBD1. The CDR3 consists of 14 residues. Germline CDR1 reads SNHLY; CDR2 reads FYNNEI. With V trimmed by 6 bases and J by 6 bases, 10 bases remained unmatched. The CDR3 is CASSQGQWKPEAFF. The CDR3 nucleotides are TGTGCCAGCAGCCAGGGACAGTGGAAACCTGAAGCTTTCTTT.

Turning to this clone: Within the sample, other DNA sequences also encode this same CDR3. The CDR3 region is CASSQGQGNTEAFF. The DNA of the CDR3 is TGTGCCAGCTCACAAGGACAGGGGAACACTGAAGCTTTCTTT. The chain joins TRBV18 to TRBJ1-1, with 8 bases that match TRBD1. The CDR3 loop spans 14 amino acids. V trimming: 4 bases; J trimming: 1 base; junction bases outside the gene matches: 2. CDR1 and CDR2 (germline): KGHSH, LQKENI.

The chain employs TRBV11-2 and TRBJ2-4; D might be TRBD2 (5 bases). The V end was cut by 1 base, the J end by 8 bases, with 15 bases between. From germline, CDR1 is SGHAT and CDR2 FQNNGV. CDR3 length equals 15 residues. The chain's CDR3 is CASSLVGLREDIQYF. The DNA of the CDR3 is TGTGCCAGCAGCTTAGTAGGGTTGAGGGAAGACATTCAGTACTTC.

The chain links TRBV28 to TRBJ1-1; perhaps TRBD1 as D (5 bases). There are 17 residues in the CDR3. The germline V gene encodes CDR1 MDHEN and CDR2 SYDVKM. V lost 6 bases and J lost 2, with 22 bases in between. CDR3 bases: TGTGCCAGCAGGGCCTTGTCGGGCAGGACATTAAACACTGAAGCTTTCTTT. It codes for CASRALSGRTLNTEAFF.

This chain joins TRBV5-1 and TRBJ2-7; 13 bases match TRBD2. The germline CDR1 and CDR2 sequences are SGHRS and YFSETQ. Trimming removed 2 bases from V and 2 bases from J; junction bases left unmatched: 4. The CDR3 is 16 amino acids. The CDR3 region has the DNA TGCGCCAGCAGCTTAACTAGCGGGAGGGACCCCTACGAGCAGTACTTC. Translating gives CASSLTSGRDPYEQYF.

This clone was detected only a few times. The gene calls are TRBV5-1 and TRBJ2-7, with D possibly matching TRBD1 (6 bases). Germline V gives CDR1 SGHRS, CDR2 YFSETQ. The CDR3 totals 14 residues. With 4 bases removed from V and 13 bases from J, the gap between germline ends came to 24 bases. CDR3 residues: CASSTGTPQGGTYF. In DNA, the CDR3 is TGCGCCAGCAGCACGGGAACCCCACAAGGGGGAACTTACTTC.

There are a few counts of this clone. This chain connects TRBV4-1 to TRBJ1-5; TRBD1 matches 8 bases. The CDR3 covers 16 residues. The ends lost 4 bases at V and 4 bases at J; junction bases unmatched: 9. Per the germline V gene, CDR1 is MGHRA and CDR2 is YSYEKL. In DNA, the CDR3 is TGCGCCAGCAGCCCTGACGGCAGGGGGCGAAATCAGCCCCAGCATTTT. Translating gives CASSPDGRGRNQPQHF.

The V gene is TRBV5-1, the J gene TRBJ1-5; the D gene is possibly TRBD1 (6 bases). V lost 3 bases to trimming and J lost 5 bases, with 15 bases between them. The CDR3 spans 15 residues. Looked up from germline, CDR1 is SGHRS and CDR2 is YFSETQ. CDR3 nucleotide sequence: TGCGCCAGCAGCTCCGCGTCAGGGGCGGATCAGCCCCAGCATTTT. It translates to CASSSASGADQPQHF.

This chain uses TRBV4-1 with TRBJ1-6; no reliable D call. Trimming left V 4 bases short and J 5 bases short, with 15 bases between. The CDR3 extends over 16 amino acids. Germline-derived CDR1 and CDR2 are MGHRA and YSYEKL. CDR3 sequence (DNA): TGCGCCAGCAGCCCAAAGTCCACAGTAGATAATTCACCCCTCCACTTT. Translated: CASSPKSTVDNSPLHF.